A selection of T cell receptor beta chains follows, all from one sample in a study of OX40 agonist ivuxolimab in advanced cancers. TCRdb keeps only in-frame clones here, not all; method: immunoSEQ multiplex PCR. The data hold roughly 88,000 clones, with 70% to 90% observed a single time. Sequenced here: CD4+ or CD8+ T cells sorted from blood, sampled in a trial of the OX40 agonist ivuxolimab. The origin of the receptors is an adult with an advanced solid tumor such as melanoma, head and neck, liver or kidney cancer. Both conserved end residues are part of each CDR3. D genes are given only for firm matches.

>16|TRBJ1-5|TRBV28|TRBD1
TGTGCCAGCAGTTTTCTCTGGGACAGGGTGCTCGAGCCCCAGCATTTT
CASSFLWDRVLEPQHF
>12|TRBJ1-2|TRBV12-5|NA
TGTGCTAGTGGTTTGGACAGGCCAACCTACACCTTC
CASGLDRPTYTF
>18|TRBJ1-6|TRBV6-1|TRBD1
TGTGCCAGCAGTGCGGACAGGGCGTTGAGCTCCTATAATTCACCCCTCCACTTT
CASSADRALSSYNSPLHF
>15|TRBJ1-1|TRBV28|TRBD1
TGTGCCAGCAGTCCAGTGGGACAGGGGATCACTGAAGCTTTCTTT
CASSPVGQGITEAFF
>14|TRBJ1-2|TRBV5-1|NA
TGCGCCAGCAGCTTGAATAGCAGGGTTTTTGGCTACACCTTC
CASSLNSRVFGYTF
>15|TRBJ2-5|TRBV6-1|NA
TGTGCCAGCAGTGAAGGGGGGCTAGTAGTAGAGACCCAGTACTTC
CASSEGGLVVETQYF
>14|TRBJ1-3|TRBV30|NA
TGTGCCTGGAAGCCACTCGGGGCGGGAAACACCATATATTTT
CAWKPLGAGNTIYF
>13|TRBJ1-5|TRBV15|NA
TGTGCCACCAGCAGAGAACGAAATCAGCCCCAGCATTTT
CATSRERNQPQHF
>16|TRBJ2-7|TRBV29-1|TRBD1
TGCAGCGTTGAAGGGCACGAAGGACAGGGGTCCTACGAGCAGTACTTC
CSVEGHEGQGSYEQYF
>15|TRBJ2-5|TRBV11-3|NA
TGTGCCAGCAGCCTCGAGACGTCGGGGTGGGAGACCCAGTACTTC
CASSLETSGWETQYF